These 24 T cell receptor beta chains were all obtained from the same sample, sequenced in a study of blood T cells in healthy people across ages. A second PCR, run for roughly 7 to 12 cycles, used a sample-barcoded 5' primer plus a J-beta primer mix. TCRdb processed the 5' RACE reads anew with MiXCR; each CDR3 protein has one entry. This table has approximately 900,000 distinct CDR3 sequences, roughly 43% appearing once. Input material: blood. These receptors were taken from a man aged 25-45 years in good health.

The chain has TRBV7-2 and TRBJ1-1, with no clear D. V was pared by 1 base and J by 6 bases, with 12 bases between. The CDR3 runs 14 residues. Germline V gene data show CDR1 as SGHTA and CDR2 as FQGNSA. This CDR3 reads CASSLVTRSPEAFF. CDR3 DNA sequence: TGTGCCAGCAGCTTAGTTACCCGCAGCCCTGAAGCTTTCTTT.

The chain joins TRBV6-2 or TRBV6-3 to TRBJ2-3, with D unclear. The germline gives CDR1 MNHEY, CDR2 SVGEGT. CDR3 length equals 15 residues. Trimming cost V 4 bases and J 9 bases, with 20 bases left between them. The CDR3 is CASSSSGLTYETQYF. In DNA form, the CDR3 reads TGTGCCAGCAGTTCATCCGGGCTCACTTATGAGACGCAGTATTTT.

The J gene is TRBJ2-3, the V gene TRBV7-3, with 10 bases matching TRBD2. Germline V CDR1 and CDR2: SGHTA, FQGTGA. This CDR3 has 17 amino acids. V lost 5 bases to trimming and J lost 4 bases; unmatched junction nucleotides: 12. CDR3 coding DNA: TGTGCCAGCAGCCCCAGCGGGGGGGCCCGATCCTCAGATACGCAGTATTTT. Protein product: CASSPSGGARSSDTQYF. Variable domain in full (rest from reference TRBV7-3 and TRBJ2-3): GAGVSQTPSNKVTEKGKYVELRCDPISGHTALYWYRQSLGQGPEFLIYFQGTGAADDSGLPNDRFFAVRPEGSVSTLKIQRTERGDSAVYLCASSPSGGARSSDTQYFGPGTRLTVL.

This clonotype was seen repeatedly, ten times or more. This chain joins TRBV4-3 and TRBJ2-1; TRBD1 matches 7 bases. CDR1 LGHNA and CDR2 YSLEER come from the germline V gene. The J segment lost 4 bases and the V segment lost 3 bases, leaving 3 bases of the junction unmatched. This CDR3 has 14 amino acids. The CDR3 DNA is TGCGCCAGCAGCCACGAGGGGGCTTACAATGAGCAGTTCTTC. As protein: CASSHEGAYNEQFF.

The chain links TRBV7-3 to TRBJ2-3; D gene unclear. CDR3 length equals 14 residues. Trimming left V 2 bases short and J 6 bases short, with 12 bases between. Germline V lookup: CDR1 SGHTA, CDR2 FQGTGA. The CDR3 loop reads CASSLGRRSDTQYF. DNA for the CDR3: TGTGCCAGCAGCTTAGGACGGCGGTCGGATACGCAGTATTTT.

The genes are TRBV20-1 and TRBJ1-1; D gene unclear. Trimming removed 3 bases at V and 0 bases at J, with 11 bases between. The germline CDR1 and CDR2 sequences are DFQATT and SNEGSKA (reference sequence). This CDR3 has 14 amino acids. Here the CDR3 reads CSASDFQVNTEAFF. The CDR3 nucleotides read TGCAGTGCTAGTGATTTCCAGGTGAACACTGAAGCTTTCTTT.

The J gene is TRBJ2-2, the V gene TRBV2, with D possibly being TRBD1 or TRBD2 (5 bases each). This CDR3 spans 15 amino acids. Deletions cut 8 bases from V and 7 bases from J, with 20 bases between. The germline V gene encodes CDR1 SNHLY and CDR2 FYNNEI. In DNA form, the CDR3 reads TGTGCCAGCGTCTCCGGGGCCCGCAGCTACGGGGAGCTGTTTTTT. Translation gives CASVSGARSYGELFF.

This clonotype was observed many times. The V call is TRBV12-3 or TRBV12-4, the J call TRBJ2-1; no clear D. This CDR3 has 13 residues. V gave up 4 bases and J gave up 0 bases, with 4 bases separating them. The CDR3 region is CASSWSSYNEQFF. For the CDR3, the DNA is TGTGCCAGCAGTTGGAGCTCCTACAATGAGCAGTTCTTC.

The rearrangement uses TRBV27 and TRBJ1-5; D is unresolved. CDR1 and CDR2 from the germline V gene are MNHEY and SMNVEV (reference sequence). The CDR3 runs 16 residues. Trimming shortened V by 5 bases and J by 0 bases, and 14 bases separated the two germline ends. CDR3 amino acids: CASSPRGRYSNQPQHF. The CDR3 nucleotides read TGTGCCAGCAGTCCCCGAGGGAGATATAGCAATCAGCCCCAGCATTTT.

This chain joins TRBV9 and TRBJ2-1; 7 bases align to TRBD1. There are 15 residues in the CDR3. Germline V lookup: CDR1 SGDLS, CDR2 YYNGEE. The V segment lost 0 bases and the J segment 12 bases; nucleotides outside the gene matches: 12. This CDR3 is CASSVDQGVMYGQFF. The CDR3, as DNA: TGTGCCAGCAGCGTAGATCAGGGGGTAATGTATGGGCAGTTCTTC.

CDR3 protein: CASDWQGNTGELFF. The CDR3 region has the DNA TGTGCCAGTGATTGGCAGGGCAACACCGGGGAGCTGTTTTTT. This chain links TRBV2 with TRBJ2-2; TRBD1 might be the D (5 bases). V dropped 9 bases and J dropped 2 bases, with 13 bases sitting between them. The CDR3 loop spans 14 amino acids. Germline V gene data show CDR1 as SNHLY and CDR2 as FYNNEI.

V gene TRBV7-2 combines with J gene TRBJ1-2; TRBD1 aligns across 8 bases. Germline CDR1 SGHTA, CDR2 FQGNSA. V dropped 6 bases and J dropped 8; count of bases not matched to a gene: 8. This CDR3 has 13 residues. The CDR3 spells CASRSTGVEGYTF. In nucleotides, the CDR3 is TGTGCCAGCAGGTCGACAGGGGTGGAGGGCTACACCTTC.

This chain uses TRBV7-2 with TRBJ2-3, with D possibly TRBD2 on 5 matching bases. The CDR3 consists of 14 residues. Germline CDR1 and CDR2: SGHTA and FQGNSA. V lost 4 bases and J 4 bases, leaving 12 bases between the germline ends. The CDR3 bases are TGTGCCAGCAGCTCAAAACTAGTTCCAGATACGCAGTATTTT. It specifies CASSSKLVPDTQYF. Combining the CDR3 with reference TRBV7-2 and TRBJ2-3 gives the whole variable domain GAGVSQSPSNKVTEKGKDVELRCDPISGHTALYWYRQSLGQGLEFLIYFQGNSAPDKSGLPSDRFSAERTGGSVSTLTIQRTQQEDSAVYLCASSSKLVPDTQYFGPGTRLTVL.

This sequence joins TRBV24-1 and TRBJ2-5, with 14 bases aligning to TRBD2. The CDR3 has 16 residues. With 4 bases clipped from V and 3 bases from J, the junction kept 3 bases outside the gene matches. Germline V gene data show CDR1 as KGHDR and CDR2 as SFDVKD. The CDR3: CATSDSGLAGEETQYF. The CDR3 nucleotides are TGTGCCACCAGTGACTCGGGACTAGCGGGGGAAGAGACCCAGTACTTC.

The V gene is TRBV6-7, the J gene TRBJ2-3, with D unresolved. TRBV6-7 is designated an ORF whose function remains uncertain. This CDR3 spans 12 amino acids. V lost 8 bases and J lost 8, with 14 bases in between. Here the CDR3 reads CASPTSKSTQYF. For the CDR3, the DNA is TGTGCCAGCCCGACGAGTAAATCTACGCAGTATTTT.

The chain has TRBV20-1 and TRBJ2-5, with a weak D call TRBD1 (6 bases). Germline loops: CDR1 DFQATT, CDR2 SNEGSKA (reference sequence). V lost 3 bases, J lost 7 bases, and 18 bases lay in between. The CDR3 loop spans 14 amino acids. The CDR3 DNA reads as TGCAGTGCTAGTCGTGGGGGCCCCGAGGGGACCCAGTACTTC. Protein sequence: CSASRGGPEGTQYF.

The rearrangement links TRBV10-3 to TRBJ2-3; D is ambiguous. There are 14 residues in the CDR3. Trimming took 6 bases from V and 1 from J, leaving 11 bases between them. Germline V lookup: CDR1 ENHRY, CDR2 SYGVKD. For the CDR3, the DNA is TGTGCCATCAGGCCGGACGATCGCACAGATACGCAGTATTTT. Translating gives CAIRPDDRTDTQYF.

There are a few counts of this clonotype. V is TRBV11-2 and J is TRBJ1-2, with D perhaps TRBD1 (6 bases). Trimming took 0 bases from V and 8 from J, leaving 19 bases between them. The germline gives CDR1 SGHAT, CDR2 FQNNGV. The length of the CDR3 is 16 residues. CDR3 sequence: CASSLDPSGATRGYTF. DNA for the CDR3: TGTGCCAGCAGCTTAGATCCTTCAGGGGCAACACGGGGCTACACCTTC.

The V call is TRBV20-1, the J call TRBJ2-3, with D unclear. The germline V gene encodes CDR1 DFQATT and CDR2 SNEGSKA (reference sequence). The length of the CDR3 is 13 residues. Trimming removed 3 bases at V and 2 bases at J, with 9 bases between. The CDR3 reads CSARATHTDTQYF. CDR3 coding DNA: TGCAGTGCTAGGGCCACACACACAGATACGCAGTATTTT.

For the CDR3, the DNA is TGTGCCAGCAGCGGGCCCGGGGGGGGATATACGCAGTATTTT. Its protein is CASSGPGGGYTQYF. This chain uses TRBV7-2 with TRBJ2-3; 8 bases agree with TRBD2. The CDR3 runs 14 residues. Per germline, CDR1 SGHTA and CDR2 FQGNSA. V shed 5 bases, J shed 7 bases, and the junction held 8 bases outside the gene matches.

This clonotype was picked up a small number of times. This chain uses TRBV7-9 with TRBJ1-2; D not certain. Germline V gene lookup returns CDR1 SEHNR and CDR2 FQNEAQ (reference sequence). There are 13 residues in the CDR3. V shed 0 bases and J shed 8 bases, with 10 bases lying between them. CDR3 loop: CASSLAGRGGYTF. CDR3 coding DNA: TGTGCCAGCAGCTTAGCCGGCCGAGGAGGCTACACCTTC.

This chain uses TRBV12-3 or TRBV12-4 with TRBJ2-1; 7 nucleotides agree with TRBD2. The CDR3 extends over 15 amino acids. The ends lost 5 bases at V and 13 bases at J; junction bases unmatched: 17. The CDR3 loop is CASSPPLGLRETQFF. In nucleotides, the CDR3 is TGTGCCAGCAGTCCGCCCCTGGGACTAAGAGAGACCCAGTTCTTC.

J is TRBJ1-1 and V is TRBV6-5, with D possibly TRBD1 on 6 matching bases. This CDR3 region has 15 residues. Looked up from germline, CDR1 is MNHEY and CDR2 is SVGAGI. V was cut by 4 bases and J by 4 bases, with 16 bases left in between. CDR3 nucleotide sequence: TGTGCCAGCAGTTCCCTACAGGGTGGGGGCACTGAAGCTTTCTTT. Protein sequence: CASSSLQGGGTEAFF.

The CDR3 protein is CASTRGAGTTNEKLFF. CDR3 nucleotides: TGTGCCAGCACCCGAGGAGCGGGTACAACTAATGAAAAACTGTTTTTT. This rearrangement joins TRBV12-3 or TRBV12-4 to TRBJ1-4; D remains unclear. V was shortened by 7 bases and J by 0 bases, with 15 bases between the two germline ends. There are 16 residues in the CDR3.